Below, 9 T cell receptor beta chains from the same sample are listed, as sequenced in a study of cytomegalovirus exposure and HLA in healthy donors. 13 Jbeta primers and 60 Vbeta primers were used for the PCR. Here immunoSEQ multiplex PCR was the method, and the copy in TCRdb shows in-frame clones only, minus some. In the table there are under 200,000 clones, 60% to 85% of which are singletons. The sample comprised PBMCs. The receptors were sampled from a woman aged 45-65 years in good health and CMV-seropositive.

The V call is TRBV19, the J call TRBJ2-5; 7 bases agree with TRBD2. This CDR3 comprises 15 residues. Germline V gene sequence: CDR1 LNHDA, CDR2 SQIVND (reference sequence). With V trimmed by 3 bases and J by 1 base, 5 bases remained unmatched. This CDR3 reads CASSIASSGQETQYF. In DNA, the CDR3 is TGTGCCAGTAGTATTGCTTCTAGCGGCCAAGAGACCCAGTACTTC.

This clone was seen once. The genes are TRBV15 and TRBJ2-7; 9 nucleotides align to TRBD1. The CDR3 contains 13 residues. Per the germline V gene, CDR1 is LNHNV and CDR2 is YYDKDF (reference sequence). V lost 5 bases and J lost 6; bases outside the gene matches: 5. CDR3 nucleotides: TGTGCCACCAGCTGGGGGACAGGGATCGAGCAGTACTTC. Its translation: CATSWGTGIEQYF.

The rearrangement uses TRBV6-4 and TRBJ1-1, with 10 bases matching TRBD1. J was trimmed by 11 bases and V by 3 bases; bases with no gene match: 6. The germline gives CDR1 MRHNA, CDR2 SNTAGT. The CDR3 covers 13 residues. CDR3 region: CASSESGTGVAFF. In DNA form, the CDR3 reads TGTGCCAGCAGTGAGTCCGGGACAGGGGTTGCTTTCTTT.

This chain connects TRBV27 to TRBJ2-1; 8 bases are a match to TRBD1. V was pared by 7 bases and J by 6 bases, with 8 bases of the junction left unmatched. The germline V gene has CDR1 MNHEY and CDR2 SMNVEV (reference sequence). This CDR3 region has 14 residues. In DNA form, the CDR3 reads TGTGCCAGCACTCGGCAGGGGGCCCGCAATGAGCAGTTCTTC. Translation gives CASTRQGARNEQFF.

The rearrangement links TRBV6-1 to TRBJ2-5, with 8 bases matching TRBD1. This CDR3 comprises 14 residues. Germline lookup yields CDR1 MNHNS and CDR2 SASEGT. V shed 2 bases and J 5 bases; nucleotides not matched to a gene: 4. CDR3 sequence: CASSEQGAVETQYF. In nucleotides, the CDR3 is TGTGCCAGCAGTGAACAGGGGGCTGTGGAGACCCAGTACTTC.

The V and J genes are TRBV2 and TRBJ1-6, with D hard to call. This CDR3 is 14 amino acids long. Germline V gives CDR1 SNHLY, CDR2 FYNNEI. V was pared by 4 bases and J by 0 bases, with 4 bases between. Written as DNA, the CDR3 is TGTGCCAGCAGTGCGGTCTCCTATAATTCACCCCTCCACTTT. This sequence encodes CASSAVSYNSPLHF.

V gene TRBV6-5 combines with J gene TRBJ1-6, with 7 bases matching TRBD1. Germline CDR1 and CDR2: MNHEY and SVGAGI. V was clipped by 6 bases and J by 7 bases; unmatched bases: 6. The CDR3 spans 14 residues. CDR3 in DNA: TGTGCCAGCAGCACGACAGGGTACAATTCACCCCTCCACTTT. This gives the protein CASSTTGYNSPLHF.

The gene calls are TRBV7-6 and TRBJ2-1, with 15 bases fitting TRBD2. V was clipped by 4 bases and J by 1 base; unmatched bases: 2. The CDR3 runs 17 residues. In germline, CDR1 is SGHVS, CDR2 FNYEAQ. The CDR3 loop is CASSWTSGGESYNEQFF. CDR3 coding DNA: TGTGCCAGCAGCTGGACTAGCGGGGGGGAATCCTACAATGAGCAGTTCTTC.

V gene TRBV7-8 combines with J gene TRBJ2-3; D gene unclear. Germline V gene data show CDR1 as SGHVS and CDR2 as FQNEAQ. Trimming shortened V by 9 bases and J by 0 bases, and 10 bases separated the two germline ends. The CDR3 sequence is 13 residues long. The CDR3 bases are TGTGCCAGTCGGATGACTAGCACAGATACGCAGTATTTT. Encoded protein: CASRMTSTDTQYF.